One and the same sample provided the 2 T cell receptor beta chains below, sequenced in a study of blood T cell repertoires in COVID-19. Repertoires were generated with immunoSEQ multiplex PCR, while TCRdb's copy carries only in-frame clones and drops some. Of 80,000 or so clones listed, roughly 90% were seen once; the top ten hold roughly 2.3%. The sequenced sample was peripheral blood. These receptors were taken from a man aged 45-65 years with acute or convalescent COVID-19.

This clone was seen just once. The chain has TRBV6-6 and TRBJ1-5; perhaps TRBD1 as D (5 bases). Between the trimmed V and J ends, which lost 0 bases and 7 bases, there was a span of 10 bases. The CDR3 extends over 14 amino acids. Germline V CDR1 and CDR2: MNHNY, SVGAGI (reference sequence). CDR3 DNA: TGTGCCAGCAGTTACTCGGGGGGTAACCAGCCCCAGCATTTT. Its protein is CASSYSGGNQPQHF.

The chain carries TRBV7-8 and TRBJ2-4, with D hard to call. There are 13 residues in the CDR3. Germline V gives CDR1 SGHVS, CDR2 FQNEAQ. Trimming shortened V by 2 bases and J by 7 bases, and 9 bases separated the two germline ends. The CDR3 reads CASSLPPANIQYF. DNA of the CDR3: TGTGCCAGCAGCTTACCCCCAGCGAACATTCAGTACTTC. Full variable domain (outside the CDR3, taken from reference TRBV7-8 and TRBJ2-4): GAGVSQSPRYKVAKRGQDVALRCDPISGHVSLFWYQQALGQGPEFLTYFQNEAQLDKSGLPSDRFFAERPEGSVSTLKIQRTQQEDSAVYLCASSLPPANIQYFGAGTRLSVL.